This T cell receptor (beta chain) was retrieved from a study of blood T cells in healthy people across ages. Overall study findings and caveats: Unsorted PBMCs ruled out conclusive naive versus antigen-experienced comparison.

The CDR3 is 14 residues long. Trimming took off 6 bases at V and 1 base at J, with 15 bases between the two ends. Germline assignment: CDR1 DFQATT and CDR2 SNEGSKA (reference sequence). Next came a second PCR, run for about 6 to 12 cycles, which used a sample-barcoded 5' primer along with a J-beta primer mix. TCRdb reprocessed the 5' RACE reads via MiXCR and lists one record per CDR3 protein. The sample shows under 800,000 distinct CDR3 sequences, around 21% of them seen only once. This clonotype was found once. As yet, its antigen is unknown. The chain combines TRBV20-1 with TRBJ2-5; D may be TRBD1 or TRBD2 (5 bases each). The sample comprised blood. This receptor was taken from a man between 65 and 85 years old in good health. The CDR3, as DNA: TGCAGTGCCACGCAATTCGGGACCCAAGAGACCCAGTACTTC. Protein product: CSATQFGTQETQYF.